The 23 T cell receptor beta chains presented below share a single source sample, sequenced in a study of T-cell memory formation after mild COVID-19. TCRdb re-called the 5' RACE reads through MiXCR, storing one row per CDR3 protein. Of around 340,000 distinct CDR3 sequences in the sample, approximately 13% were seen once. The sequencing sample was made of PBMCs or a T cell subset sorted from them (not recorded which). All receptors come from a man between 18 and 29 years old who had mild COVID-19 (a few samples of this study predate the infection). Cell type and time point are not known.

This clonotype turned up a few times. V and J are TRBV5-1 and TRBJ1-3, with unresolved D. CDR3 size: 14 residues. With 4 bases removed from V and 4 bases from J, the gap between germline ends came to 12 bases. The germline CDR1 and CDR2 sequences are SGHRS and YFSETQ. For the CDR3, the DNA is TGCGCCAGCAGCGAGGGCCTAAGAGGAAACACCATATATTTT. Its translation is CASSEGLRGNTIYF.

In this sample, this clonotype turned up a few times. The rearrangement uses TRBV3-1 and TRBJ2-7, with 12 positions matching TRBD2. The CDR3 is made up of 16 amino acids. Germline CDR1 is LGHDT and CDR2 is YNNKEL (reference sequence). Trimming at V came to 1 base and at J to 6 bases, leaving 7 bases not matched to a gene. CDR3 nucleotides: TGTGCCAGCAGCCAAGGGTCGGGACTAGCGGGTACCGAGCAGTACTTC. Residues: CASSQGSGLAGTEQYF.

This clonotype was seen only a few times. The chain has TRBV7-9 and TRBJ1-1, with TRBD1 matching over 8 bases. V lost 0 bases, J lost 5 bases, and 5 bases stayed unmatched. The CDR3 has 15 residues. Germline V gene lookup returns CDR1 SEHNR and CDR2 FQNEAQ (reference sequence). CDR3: CASSLAQGARTEAFF. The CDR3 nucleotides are TGTGCCAGCAGCTTAGCGCAGGGGGCGCGGACTGAAGCTTTCTTT.

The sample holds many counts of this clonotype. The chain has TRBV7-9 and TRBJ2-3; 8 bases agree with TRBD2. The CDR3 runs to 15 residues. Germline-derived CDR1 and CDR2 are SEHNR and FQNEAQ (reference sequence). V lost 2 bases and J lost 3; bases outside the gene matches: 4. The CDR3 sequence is CASSLSGGRTDTQYF. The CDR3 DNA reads TGTGCCAGCAGCTTAAGCGGGGGCCGGACAGATACGCAGTATTTT.

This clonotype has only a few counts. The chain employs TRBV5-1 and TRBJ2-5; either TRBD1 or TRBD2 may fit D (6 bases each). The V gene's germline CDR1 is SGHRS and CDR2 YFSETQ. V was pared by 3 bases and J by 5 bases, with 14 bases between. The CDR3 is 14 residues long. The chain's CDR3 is CASSWLRGLETQYF. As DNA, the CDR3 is TGCGCCAGCAGCTGGCTTCGGGGGCTGGAGACCCAGTACTTC.

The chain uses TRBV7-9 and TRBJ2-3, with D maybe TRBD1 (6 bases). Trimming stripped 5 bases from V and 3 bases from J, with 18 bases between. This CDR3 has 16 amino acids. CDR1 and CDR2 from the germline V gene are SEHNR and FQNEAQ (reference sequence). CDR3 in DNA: TGTGCCAGCAGCCCGTCGTACAGGGATCGGACAGATACGCAGTATTTT. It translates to CASSPSYRDRTDTQYF. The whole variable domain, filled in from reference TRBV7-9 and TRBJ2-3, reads DTGVSQNPRHKITKRGQNVTFRCDPISEHNRLYWYRQTLGQGPEFLTYFQNEAQLEKSRLLSDRFSAERPKGSFSTLEIQRTEQGDSAMYLCASSPSYRDRTDTQYFGPGTRLTVL.

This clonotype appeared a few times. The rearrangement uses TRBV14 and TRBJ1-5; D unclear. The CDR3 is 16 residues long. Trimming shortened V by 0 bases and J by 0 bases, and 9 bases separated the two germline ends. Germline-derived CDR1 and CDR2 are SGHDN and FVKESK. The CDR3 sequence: CASSQEREYSNQPQHF. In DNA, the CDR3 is TGTGCCAGCAGCCAAGAAAGAGAATATAGCAATCAGCCCCAGCATTTT.

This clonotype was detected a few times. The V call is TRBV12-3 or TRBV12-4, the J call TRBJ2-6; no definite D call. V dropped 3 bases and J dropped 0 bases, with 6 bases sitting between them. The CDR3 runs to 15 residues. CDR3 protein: CASSLLSSGANVLTF. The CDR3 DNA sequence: TGTGCCAGCAGTTTGCTAAGCTCTGGGGCCAACGTCCTGACTTTC.

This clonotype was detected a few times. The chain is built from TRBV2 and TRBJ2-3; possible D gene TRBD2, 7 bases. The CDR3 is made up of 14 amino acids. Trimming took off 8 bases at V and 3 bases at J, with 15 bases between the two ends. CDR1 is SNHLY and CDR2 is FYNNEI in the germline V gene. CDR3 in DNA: TGTGCCAGCTCGTGGGCGGGGGCAACAGATACGCAGTATTTT. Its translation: CASSWAGATDTQYF.

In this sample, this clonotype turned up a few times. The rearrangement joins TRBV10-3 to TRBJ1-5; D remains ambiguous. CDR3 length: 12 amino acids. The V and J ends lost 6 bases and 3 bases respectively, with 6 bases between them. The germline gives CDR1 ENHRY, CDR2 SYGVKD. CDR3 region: CAISGDNQPQHF. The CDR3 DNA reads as TGTGCCATCAGCGGGGACAATCAGCCCCAGCATTTT.

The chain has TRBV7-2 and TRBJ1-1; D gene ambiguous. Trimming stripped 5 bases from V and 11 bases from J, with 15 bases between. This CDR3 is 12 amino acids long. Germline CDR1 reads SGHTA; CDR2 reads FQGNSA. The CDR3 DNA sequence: TGTGCCAGCAGCGTATTCCGGGCCGGGGCTTTCTTT. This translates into CASSVFRAGAFF.

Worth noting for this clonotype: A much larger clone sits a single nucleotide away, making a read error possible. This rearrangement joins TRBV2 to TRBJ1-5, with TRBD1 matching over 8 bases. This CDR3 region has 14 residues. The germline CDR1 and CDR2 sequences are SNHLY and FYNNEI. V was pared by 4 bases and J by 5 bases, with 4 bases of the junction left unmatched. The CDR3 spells CASSAQGGDQPQHF. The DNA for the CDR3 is TGTGCCAGCAGTGCACAGGGGGGGGATCAGCCCCAGCATTTT.

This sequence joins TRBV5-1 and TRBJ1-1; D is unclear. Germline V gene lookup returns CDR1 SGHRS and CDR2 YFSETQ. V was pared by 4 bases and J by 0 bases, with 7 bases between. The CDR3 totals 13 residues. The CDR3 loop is CASSMSMNTEAFF. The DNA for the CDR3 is TGCGCCAGCAGCATGTCCATGAACACTGAAGCTTTCTTT.

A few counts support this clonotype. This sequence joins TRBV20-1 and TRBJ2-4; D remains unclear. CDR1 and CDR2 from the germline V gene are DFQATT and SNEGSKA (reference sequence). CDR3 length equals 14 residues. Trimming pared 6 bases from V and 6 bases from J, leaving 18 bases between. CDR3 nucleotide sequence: TGCAGTGCAAAAGGACCAGGCTTGGGAAACATTCAGTACTTC. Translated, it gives CSAKGPGLGNIQYF.

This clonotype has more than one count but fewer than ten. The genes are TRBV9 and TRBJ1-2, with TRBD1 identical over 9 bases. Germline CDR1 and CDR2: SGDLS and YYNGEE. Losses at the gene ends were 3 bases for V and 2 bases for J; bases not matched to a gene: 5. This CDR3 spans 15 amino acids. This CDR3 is CASSAGTGRNYGYTF. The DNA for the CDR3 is TGTGCCAGCAGCGCCGGGACAGGGCGGAACTATGGCTACACCTTC.

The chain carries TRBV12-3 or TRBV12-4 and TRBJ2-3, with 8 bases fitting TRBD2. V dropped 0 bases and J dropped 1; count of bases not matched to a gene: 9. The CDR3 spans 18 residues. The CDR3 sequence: CASSLALTASGRTDTQYF. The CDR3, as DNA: TGTGCCAGCAGTTTAGCGCTGACAGCTAGCGGGCGCACAGATACGCAGTATTTT.

The CDR3 loop is CASSWTTGGTGELFF. CDR3 nucleotides: TGTGCCAGCAGCTGGACAACAGGGGGCACCGGGGAGCTGTTTTTT. The genes are TRBV11-2 and TRBJ2-2; 8 nucleotides match TRBD1. J gave up 4 bases and V 4 bases, and 5 bases lay outside the gene matches. Germline assignment: CDR1 SGHAT and CDR2 FQNNGV. The CDR3 runs 15 residues. Looking up the rest from reference TRBV11-2 and TRBJ2-2 gives the full variable domain: EAGVAQSPRYKIIEKRQSVAFWCNPISGHATLYWYQQILGQGPKLLIQFQNNGVVDDSQLPKDRFSAERLKGVDSTLKIQPAKLEDSAVYLCASSWTTGGTGELFFGEGSRLTVL.

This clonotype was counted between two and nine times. Here the CDR3 reads CASSLVFRKYEQYF. DNA for the CDR3: TGCGCCAGCAGCTTGGTGTTCAGAAAATACGAGCAGTACTTC. The chain combines TRBV5-1 with TRBJ2-7, with D hard to call. From germline, CDR1 is SGHRS and CDR2 YFSETQ. The CDR3 sequence is 14 residues long. With 0 bases removed from V and 4 bases from J, the gap between germline ends came to 11 bases.

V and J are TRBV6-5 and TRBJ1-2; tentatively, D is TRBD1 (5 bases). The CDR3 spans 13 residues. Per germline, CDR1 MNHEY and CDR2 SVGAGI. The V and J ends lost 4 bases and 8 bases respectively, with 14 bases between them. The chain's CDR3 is CASSSSGFSGYTF. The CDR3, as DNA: TGTGCCAGCAGTTCGTCAGGGTTTAGCGGCTACACCTTC.

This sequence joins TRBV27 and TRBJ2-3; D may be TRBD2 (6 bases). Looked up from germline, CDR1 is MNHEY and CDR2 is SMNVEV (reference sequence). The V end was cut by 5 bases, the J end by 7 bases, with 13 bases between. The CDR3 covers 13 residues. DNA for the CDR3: TGTGCCAGCAGTATTGGAAGCGGGTATACGCAGTATTTT. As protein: CASSIGSGYTQYF.

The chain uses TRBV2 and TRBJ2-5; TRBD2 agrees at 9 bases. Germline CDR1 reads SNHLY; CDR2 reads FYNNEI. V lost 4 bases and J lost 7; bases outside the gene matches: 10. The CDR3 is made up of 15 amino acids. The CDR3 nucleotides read TGTGCCAGCAGTGTTGCGGGGGGGCTCAGTGGGACCCAGTACTTC. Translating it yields CASSVAGGLSGTQYF.

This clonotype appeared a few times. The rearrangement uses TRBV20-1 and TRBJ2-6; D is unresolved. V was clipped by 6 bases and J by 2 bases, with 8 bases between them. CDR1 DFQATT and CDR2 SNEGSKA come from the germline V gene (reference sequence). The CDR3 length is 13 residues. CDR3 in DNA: TGCAGTGCCCCCCCTCCTGGGGCCAACGTCCTGACTTTC. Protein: CSAPPPGANVLTF.

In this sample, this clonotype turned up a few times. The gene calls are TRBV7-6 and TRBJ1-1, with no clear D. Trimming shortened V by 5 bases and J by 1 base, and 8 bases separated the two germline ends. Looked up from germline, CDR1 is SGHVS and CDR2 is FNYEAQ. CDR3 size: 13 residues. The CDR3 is CASSRTENTEAFF. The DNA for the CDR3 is TGTGCCAGCAGCCGAACAGAGAACACTGAAGCTTTCTTT.